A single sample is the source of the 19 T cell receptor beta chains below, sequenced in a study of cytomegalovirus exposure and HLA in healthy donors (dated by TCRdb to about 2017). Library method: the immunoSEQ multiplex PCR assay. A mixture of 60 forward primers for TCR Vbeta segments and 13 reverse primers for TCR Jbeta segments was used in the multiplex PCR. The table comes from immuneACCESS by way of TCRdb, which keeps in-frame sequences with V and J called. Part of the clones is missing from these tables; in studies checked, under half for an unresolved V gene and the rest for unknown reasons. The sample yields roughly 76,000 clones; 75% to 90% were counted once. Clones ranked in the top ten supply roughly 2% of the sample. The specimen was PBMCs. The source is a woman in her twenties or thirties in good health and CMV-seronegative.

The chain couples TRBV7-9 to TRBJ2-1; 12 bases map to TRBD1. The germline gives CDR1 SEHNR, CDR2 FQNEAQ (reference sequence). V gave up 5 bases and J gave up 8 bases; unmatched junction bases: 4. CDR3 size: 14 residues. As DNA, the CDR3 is TGTGCCAGCAGCCGGGACAGGGGGCAGGATGAGCAGTTCTTC. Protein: CASSRDRGQDEQFF.

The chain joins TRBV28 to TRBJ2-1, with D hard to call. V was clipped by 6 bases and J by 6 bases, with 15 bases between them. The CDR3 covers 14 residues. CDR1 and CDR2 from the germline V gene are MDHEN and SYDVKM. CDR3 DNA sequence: TGTGCCAGCAGAAACAGTGGGTCCAGCAATGAGCAGTTCTTC. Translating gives CASRNSGSSNEQFF.

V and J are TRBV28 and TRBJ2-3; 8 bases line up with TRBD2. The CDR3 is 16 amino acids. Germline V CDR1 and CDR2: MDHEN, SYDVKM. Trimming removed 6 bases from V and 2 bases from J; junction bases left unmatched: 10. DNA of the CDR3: TGTGCCAGCAGCATATATAGCGGGACCTTCACAGATACGCAGTATTTT. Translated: CASSIYSGTFTDTQYF.

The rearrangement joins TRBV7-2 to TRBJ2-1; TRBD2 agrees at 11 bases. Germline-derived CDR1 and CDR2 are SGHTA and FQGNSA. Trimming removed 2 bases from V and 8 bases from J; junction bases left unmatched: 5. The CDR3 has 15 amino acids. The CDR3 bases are TGTGCCAGCAGCTTAAGACTAGCGGGGTGGGATGAGCAGTTCTTC. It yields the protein CASSLRLAGWDEQFF.

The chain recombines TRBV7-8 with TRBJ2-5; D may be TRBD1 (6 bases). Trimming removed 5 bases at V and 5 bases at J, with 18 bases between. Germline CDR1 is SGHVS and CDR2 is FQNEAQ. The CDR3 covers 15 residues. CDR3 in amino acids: CASSVTPGGGETQYF. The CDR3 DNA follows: TGTGCCAGCAGCGTGACGCCTGGGGGCGGGGAGACCCAGTACTTC.

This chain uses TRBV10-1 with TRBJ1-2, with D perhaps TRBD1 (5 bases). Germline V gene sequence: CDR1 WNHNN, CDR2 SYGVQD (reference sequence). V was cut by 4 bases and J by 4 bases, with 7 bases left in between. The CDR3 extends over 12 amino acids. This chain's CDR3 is CASSGGSYGYTF. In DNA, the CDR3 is TGCGCCAGCAGTGGGGGCAGCTATGGCTACACCTTC.

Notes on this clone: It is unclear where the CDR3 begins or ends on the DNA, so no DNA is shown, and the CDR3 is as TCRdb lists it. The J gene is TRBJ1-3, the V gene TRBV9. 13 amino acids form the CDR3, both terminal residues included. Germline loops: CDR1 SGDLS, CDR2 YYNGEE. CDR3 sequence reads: CASSVAEGNTTYF.

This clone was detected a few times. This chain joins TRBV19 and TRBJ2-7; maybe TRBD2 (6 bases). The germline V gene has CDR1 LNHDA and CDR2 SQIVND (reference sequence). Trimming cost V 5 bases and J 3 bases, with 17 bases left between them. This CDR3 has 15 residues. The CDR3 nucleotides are TGTGCCAGTAGTCCTCGGGCGGGACCAAGCTACGAGCAGTACTTC. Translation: CASSPRAGPSYEQYF.

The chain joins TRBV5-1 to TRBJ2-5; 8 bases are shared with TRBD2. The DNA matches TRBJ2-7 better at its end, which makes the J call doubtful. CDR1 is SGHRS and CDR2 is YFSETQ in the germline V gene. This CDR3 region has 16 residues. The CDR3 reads CASSLSGAGGTYEQYF. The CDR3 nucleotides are TGCGCCAGCAGCTTGAGTGGGGCGGGGGGAACCTACGAGCAGTACTTC.

CDR3: CASSDGTGRANTGELFF. In DNA, the CDR3 is TGTGCCAGCTCGGACGGGACAGGCCGCGCGAACACCGGGGAGCTGTTTTTT. V gene TRBV18 combines with J gene TRBJ2-2; 8 bases line up with TRBD1. With 6 bases clipped from V and 0 bases from J, the junction kept 9 bases outside the gene matches. Germline loops: CDR1 KGHSH, CDR2 LQKENI. This CDR3 has 17 residues.

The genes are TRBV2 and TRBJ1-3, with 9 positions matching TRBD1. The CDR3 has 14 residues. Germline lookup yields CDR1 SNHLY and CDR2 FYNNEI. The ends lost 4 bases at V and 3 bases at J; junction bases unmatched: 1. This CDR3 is CASSGDRVGNTIYF. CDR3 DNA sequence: TGTGCCAGCAGTGGGGACAGGGTTGGAAACACCATATATTTT.

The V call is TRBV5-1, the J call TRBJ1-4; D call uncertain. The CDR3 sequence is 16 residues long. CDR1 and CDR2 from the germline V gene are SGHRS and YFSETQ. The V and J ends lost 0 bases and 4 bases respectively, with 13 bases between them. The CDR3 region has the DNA TGCGCCAGCAGCTTGGAAGGGAGAAGGAGTAATGAAAAACTGTTTTTT. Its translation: CASSLEGRRSNEKLFF.

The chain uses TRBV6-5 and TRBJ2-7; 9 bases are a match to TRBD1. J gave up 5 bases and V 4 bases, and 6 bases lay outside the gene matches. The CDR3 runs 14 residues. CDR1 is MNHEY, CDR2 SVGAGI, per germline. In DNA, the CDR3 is TGTGCCAGCAGTTCAGACAGGGGGAGGGACGAGCAGTACTTC. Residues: CASSSDRGRDEQYF.

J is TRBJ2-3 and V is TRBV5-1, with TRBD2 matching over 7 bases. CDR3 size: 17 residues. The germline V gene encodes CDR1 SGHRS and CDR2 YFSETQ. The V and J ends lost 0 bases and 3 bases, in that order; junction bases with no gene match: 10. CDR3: CASSLDGGVVLTDTQYF. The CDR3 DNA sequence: TGCGCCAGCAGCTTGGATGGGGGGGTCGTACTTACAGATACGCAGTATTTT.

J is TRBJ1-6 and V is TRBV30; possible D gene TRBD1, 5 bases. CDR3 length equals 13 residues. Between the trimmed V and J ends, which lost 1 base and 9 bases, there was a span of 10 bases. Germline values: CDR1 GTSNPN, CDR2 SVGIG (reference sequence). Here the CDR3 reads CAWSGLGGSPLHF. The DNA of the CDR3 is TGTGCCTGGAGTGGGCTGGGGGGTTCACCCCTCCACTTT.

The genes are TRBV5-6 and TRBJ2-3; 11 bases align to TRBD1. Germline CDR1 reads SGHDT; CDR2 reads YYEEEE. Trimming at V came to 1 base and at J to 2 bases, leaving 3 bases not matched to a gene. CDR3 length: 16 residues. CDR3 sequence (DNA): TGTGCCAGCAGCTTGTTGGACAGGGGGCTCACAGATACGCAGTATTTT. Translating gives CASSLLDRGLTDTQYF. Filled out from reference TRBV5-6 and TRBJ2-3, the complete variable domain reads DAGVTQSPTHLIKTRGQQVTLRCSPKSGHDTVSWYQQALGQGPQFIFQYYEEEERQRGNFPDRFSGHQFPNYSSELNVNALLLGDSALYLCASSLLDRGLTDTQYFGPGTRLTVL.

The DNA for the CDR3 is TGTGCCAGCGCCGGTGGGAGGGCGCAAGAGACCCAGTACTTC. This encodes CASAGGRAQETQYF. The chain carries TRBV6-1 and TRBJ2-5; 7 bases are shared with TRBD2. The V and J ends lost 8 bases and 2 bases, in that order; junction bases with no gene match: 8. This CDR3 is 14 amino acids long. Germline V gene sequence: CDR1 MNHNS, CDR2 SASEGT.

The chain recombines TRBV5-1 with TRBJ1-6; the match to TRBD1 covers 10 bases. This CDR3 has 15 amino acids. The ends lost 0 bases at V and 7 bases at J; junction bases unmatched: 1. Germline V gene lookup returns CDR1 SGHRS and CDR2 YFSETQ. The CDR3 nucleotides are TGCGCCAGCAGCTTGGGGGGACAGGGGAATTCACCCCTCCACTTT. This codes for CASSLGGQGNSPLHF.

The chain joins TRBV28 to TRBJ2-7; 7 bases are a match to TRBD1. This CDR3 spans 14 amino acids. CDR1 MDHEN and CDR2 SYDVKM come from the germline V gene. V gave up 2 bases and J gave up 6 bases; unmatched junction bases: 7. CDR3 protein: CASSLQTGVAEQYF. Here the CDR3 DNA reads TGTGCCAGCAGTTTACAAACAGGGGTGGCCGAGCAGTACTTC.